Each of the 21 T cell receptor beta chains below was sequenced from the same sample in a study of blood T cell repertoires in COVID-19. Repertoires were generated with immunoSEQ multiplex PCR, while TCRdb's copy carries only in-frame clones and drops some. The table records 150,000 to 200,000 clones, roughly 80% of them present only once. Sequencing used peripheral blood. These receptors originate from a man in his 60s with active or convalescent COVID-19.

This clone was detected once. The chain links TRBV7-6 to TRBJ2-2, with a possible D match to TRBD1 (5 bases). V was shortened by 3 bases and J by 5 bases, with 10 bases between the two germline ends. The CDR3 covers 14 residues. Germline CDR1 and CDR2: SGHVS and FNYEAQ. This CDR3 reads CASSFLTATGELFF. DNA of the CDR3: TGTGCCAGCAGCTTCCTGACAGCAACCGGGGAGCTGTTTTTT.

The CDR3 nucleotides are TGTGCCAGCAGCCAAGAGAGTCGCGGCAGGGCGACCCTTAATTCACCCCTCCACTTT. Residues: CASSQESRGRATLNSPLHF. V gene TRBV4-2 combines with J gene TRBJ1-6; tentative D call: TRBD1 (5 bases). Deletions cut 0 bases from V and 6 bases from J, with 21 bases between. CDR3 length equals 19 residues. Germline V gene lookup returns CDR1 LGHNA and CDR2 YNFKEQ.

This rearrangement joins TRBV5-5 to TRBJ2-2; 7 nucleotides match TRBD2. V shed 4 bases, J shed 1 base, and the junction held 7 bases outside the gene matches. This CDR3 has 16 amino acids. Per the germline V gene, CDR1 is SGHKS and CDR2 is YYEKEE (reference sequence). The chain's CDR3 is CASSPFSGQNTGELFF. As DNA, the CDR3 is TGTGCCAGCAGCCCCTTTAGCGGGCAGAACACCGGGGAGCTGTTTTTT.

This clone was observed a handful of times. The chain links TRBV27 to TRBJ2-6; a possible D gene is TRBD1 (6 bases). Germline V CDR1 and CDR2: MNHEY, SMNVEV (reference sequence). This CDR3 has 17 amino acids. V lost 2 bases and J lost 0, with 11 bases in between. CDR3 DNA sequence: TGTGCCAGCAGTTTAAATAGGGGGATCTCTGGGGCCAACGTCCTGACTTTC. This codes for CASSLNRGISGANVLTF.

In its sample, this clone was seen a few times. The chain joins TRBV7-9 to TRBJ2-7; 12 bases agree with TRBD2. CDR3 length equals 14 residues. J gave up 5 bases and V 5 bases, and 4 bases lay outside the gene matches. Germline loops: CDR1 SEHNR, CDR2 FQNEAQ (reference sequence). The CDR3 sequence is CASSVLAGGNEQYF. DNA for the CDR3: TGTGCCAGCAGCGTACTAGCGGGAGGCAACGAGCAGTACTTC.

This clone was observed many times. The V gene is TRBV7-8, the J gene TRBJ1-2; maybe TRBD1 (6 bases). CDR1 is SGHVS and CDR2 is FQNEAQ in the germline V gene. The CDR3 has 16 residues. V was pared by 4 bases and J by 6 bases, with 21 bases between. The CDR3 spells CASSSDSLKRFDGYTF. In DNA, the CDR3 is TGTGCCAGCAGCTCGGACAGCCTAAAAAGGTTCGATGGCTACACCTTC.

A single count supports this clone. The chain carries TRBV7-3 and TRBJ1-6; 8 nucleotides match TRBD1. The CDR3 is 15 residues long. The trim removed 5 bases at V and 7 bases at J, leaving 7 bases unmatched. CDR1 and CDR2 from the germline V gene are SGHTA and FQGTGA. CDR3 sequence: CASSRDRGLNSPLHF. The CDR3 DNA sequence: TGTGCCAGCAGCCGCGACAGGGGCTTAAATTCACCCCTCCACTTT.

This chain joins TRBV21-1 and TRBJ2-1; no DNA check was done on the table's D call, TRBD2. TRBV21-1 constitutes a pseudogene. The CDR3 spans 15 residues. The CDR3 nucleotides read TGTGCCAGCAGCAAAGAACCCGGGGGGGGCAATGAGCAGTTCTTC. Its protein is CASSKEPGGGNEQFF.

CDR3 DNA sequence: TGTGCCTGGAATCGGGACTTCAAAGAGACCCAGTACTTC. Translated: CAWNRDFKETQYF. This chain uses TRBV30 with TRBJ2-5; a weak D match, TRBD2 (6 bases). Trimming pared 4 bases from V and 3 bases from J, leaving 12 bases between. The CDR3 extends over 13 amino acids. Germline CDR1 GTSNPN, CDR2 SVGIG (reference sequence).

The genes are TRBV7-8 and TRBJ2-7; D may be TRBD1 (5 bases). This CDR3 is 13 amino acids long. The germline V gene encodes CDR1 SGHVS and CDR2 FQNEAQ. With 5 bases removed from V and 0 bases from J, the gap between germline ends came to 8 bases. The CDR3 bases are TGTGCCAGCAGCACCAGGGTCTCCTACGAGCAGTACTTC. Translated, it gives CASSTRVSYEQYF.

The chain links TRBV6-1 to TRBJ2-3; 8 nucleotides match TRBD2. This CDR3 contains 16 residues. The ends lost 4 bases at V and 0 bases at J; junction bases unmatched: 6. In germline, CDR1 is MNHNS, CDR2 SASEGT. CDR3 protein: CASSGIAGISTDTQYF. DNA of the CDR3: TGTGCCAGCAGTGGAATAGCGGGGATAAGCACAGATACGCAGTATTTT.

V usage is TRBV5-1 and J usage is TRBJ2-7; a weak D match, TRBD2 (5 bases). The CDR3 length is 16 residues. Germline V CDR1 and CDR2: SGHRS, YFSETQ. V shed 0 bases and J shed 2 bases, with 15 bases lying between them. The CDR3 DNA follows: TGCGCCAGCAGCTTGGCCGGAGGATGGCGGACCTACGAGCAGTACTTC. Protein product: CASSLAGGWRTYEQYF. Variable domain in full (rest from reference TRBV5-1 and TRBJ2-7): KAGVTQTPRYLIKTRGQQVTLSCSPISGHRSVSWYQQTPGQGLQFLFEYFSETQRNKGNFPGRFSGRQFSNSRSEMNVSTLELGDSALYLCASSLAGGWRTYEQYFGPGTRLTVT.

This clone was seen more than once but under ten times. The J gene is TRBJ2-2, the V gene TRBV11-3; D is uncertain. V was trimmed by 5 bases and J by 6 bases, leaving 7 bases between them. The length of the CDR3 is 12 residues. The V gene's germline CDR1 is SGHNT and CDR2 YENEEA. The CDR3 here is CASSPNAGELFF. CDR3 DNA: TGTGCCAGCAGCCCTAACGCCGGGGAGCTGTTTTTT.

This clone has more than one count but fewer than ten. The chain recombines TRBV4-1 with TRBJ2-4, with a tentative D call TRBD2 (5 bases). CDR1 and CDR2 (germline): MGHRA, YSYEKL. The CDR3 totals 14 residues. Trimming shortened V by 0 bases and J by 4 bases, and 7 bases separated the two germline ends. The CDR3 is CASSQDREKNIQYF. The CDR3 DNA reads TGCGCCAGCAGCCAAGATCGGGAAAAAAACATTCAGTACTTC.

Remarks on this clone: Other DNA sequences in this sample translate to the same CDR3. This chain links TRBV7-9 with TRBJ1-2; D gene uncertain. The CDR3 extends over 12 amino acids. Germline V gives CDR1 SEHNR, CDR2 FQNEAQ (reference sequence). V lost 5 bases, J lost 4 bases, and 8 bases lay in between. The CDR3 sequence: CASSRDSYGYTF. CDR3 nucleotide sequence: TGTGCCAGCAGCCGAGATAGCTATGGCTACACCTTC.

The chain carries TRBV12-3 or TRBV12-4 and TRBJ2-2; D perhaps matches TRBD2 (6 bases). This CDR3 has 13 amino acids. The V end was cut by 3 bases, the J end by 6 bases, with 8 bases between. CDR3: CASSFGGAGELFF. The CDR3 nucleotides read TGTGCCAGCAGTTTCGGGGGTGCCGGGGAGCTGTTTTTT.

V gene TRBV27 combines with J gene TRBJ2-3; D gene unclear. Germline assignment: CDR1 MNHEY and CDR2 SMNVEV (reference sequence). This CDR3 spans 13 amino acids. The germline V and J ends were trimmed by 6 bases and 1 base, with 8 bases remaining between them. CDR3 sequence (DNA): TGTGCCAGCAGGGCGGCGGGCACAGATACGCAGTATTTT. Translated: CASRAAGTDTQYF.

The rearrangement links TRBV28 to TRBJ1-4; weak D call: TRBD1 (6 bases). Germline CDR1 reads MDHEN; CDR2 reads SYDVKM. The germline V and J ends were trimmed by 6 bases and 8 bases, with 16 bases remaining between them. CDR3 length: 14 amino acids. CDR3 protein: CASSEQGGGEKLFF. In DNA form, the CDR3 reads TGTGCCAGCAGCGAACAGGGCGGGGGCGAAAAACTGTTTTTT.

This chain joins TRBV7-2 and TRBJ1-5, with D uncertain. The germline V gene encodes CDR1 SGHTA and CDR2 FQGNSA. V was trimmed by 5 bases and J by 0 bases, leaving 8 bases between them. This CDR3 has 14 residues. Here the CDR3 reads CASSPYSSNQPQHF. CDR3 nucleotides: TGTGCCAGCAGCCCGTACAGTAGCAATCAGCCCCAGCATTTT.

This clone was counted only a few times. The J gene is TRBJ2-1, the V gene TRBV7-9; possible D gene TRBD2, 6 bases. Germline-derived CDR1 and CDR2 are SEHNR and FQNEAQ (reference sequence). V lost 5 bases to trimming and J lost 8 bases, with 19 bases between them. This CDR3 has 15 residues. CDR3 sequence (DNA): TGTGCCAGCAGCCCCCCTGTCGGGGGTTCCGATGAGCAGTTCTTC. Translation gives CASSPPVGGSDEQFF.

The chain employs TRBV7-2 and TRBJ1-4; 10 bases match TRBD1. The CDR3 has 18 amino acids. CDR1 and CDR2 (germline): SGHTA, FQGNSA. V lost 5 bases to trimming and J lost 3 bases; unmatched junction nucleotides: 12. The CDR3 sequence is CASSPTGTGVWANEKLFF. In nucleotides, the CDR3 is TGTGCCAGCAGCCCGACGGGGACAGGGGTTTGGGCTAATGAAAAACTGTTTTTT. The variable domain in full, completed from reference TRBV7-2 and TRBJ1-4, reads GAGVSQSPSNKVTEKGKDVELRCDPISGHTALYWYRQSLGQGLEFLIYFQGNSAPDKSGLPSDRFSAERTGGSVSTLTIQRTQQEDSAVYLCASSPTGTGVWANEKLFFGSGTQLSVL.